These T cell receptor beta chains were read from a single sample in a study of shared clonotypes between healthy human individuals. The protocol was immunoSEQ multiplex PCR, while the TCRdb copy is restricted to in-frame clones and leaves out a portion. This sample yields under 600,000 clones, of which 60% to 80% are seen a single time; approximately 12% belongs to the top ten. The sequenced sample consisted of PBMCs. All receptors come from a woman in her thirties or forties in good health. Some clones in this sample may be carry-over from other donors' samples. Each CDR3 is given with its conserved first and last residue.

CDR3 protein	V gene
CASSLGGGGSPLHF	TRBV28
CASSWDRVDTGELFF	TRBV11-2
CATARGHNQPQHF	TRBV10-3
CASSSGSSPYEQYF	TRBV7-2
CASSQSTGDVEKLFF	TRBV4-2
CASSLGVASGELFF	TRBV7-2
CASSLTLNEQFF	TRBV28
CASSWGAGGGTEAFF	TRBV7-9
CASSSSTGSYEQYF	TRBV27
CASSPEAGDYEQYF	TRBV5-4
CASSEGPYNEQFF	TRBV7-2
CASSPPGQGFYEQYF	TRBV28
CASSQERSYNEKLFF	TRBV4-3
CASSQLLTDTQYF	TRBV14
CASSIGPGRGTEAFF	TRBV19
CASRLVWTSGRTYEQYF	TRBV12-2
CASSDVGTSNEKLFF	TRBV2
CASSLDRYTGELFF	TRBV7-7
CASSEAGVYYEQYF	TRBV2
CASSSQGLPQETQYF	TRBV19
CASSESGVADEQFF	TRBV6-4
CASSWTSGSYEQYF	TRBV5-1
CASSFMLGDEQYF	TRBV7-9
CASSMSVYEQYF	TRBV19
CASRSGGSNQPQHF	TRBV27
CASSPLGGGGELFF	TRBV7-7
CASSQGSIRSAYNEQFF	TRBV28
CASSLWASSGNTIYF	TRBV28
CASSLVLAGVNEQFF	TRBV7-3
CASSPAGRGGEKLFF	TRBV7-9
CASSVWGPWPQHF	TRBV28
CASSPSSDLYNEQFF	TRBV7-2
CASSTGTEGNTIYF	TRBV5-1
CASSLTVGDGAYEQYF	TRBV7-2
CASSYRMGGYEQYF	TRBV27
CASSEILTGTGELFF	TRBV6-1
CASSDSLADSYNEQFF	TRBV6-4
CASSPQTSGKADTQYF	TRBV18
CASSEYGEAFF	TRBV25-1
CASSRTRGETQYF	TRBV6-6
CASHDQDRATGELFF	TRBV10-1
CASSQGTGLGQPQHF	TRBV4-2
CASSPLAIVNTQYF	TRBV27
CASSQYPGTGGGGNEKLFF	TRBV23-1
CASSEGTSSYNEQFF	TRBV6-1
CASSPRGLSYEQYF	TRBV28
CASSQAERGNEQFF	TRBV4-2
CASSLATSSEEQFF	TRBV7-2
CASSFGLGRYEQYF	TRBV7-2
CASSLGSDTQYF	TRBV28
CASSLTGNYGYTF	TRBV4-1
CASSLPGLAGSYNEQFF	TRBV7-9
CASSFLPGTHTDTQYF	TRBV7-6